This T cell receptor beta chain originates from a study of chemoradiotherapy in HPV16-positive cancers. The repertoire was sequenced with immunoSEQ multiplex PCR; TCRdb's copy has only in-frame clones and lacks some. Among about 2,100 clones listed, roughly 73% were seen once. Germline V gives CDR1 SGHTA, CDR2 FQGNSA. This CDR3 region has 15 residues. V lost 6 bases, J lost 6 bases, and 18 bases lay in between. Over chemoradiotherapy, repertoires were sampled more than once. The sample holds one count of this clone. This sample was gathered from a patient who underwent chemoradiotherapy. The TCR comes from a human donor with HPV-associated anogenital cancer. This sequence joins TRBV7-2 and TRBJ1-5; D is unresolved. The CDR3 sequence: CASSYGGALGQPQHF. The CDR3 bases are TGTGCCAGCAGTTATGGTGGAGCCCTTGGTCAGCCCCAGCATTTT.